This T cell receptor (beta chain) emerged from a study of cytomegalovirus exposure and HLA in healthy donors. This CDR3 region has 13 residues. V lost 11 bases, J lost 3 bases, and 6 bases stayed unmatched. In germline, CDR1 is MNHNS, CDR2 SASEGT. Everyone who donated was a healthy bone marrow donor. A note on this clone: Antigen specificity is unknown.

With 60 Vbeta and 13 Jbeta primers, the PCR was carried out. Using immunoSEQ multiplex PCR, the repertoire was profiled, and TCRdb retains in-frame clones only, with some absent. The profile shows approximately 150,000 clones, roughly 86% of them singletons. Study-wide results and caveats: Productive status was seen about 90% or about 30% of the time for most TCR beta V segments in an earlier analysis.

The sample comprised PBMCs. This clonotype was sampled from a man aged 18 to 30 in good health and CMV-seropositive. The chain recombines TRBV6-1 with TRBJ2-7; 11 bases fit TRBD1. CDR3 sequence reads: CAFRGQGGYEQYF. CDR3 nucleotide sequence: TGTGCCTTCCGGGGACAGGGGGGCTACGAGCAGTACTTC.